This is a list of T cell receptor beta chains from one sample in a study of T cell responses to AZD1222 COVID-19 vaccine. Sequencing used immunoSEQ multiplex PCR; TCRdb keeps in-frame clones, though not all of them. The sample has roughly 150,000 clones, roughly 90% seen once; the top ten hold roughly 1.3%. Specimen: peripheral blood, collected on day 0 of AZD1222 vaccination. The source of these receptors is an adult in good health. Each CDR3 is given with its conserved first and last residue. The D gene is left open where the match is weak. Expanded clones get a size class; other rows say once, few or many, or leave the size out.

V gene	clone size	D gene	J gene	CDR3 protein	CDR3 DNA
TRBV3-1/TRBV3-2	-	TRBD2	TRBJ2-7	CASSRPGTAGEGWYEQYF	TGTGCCAGCAGCCGTCCCGGCACTGCGGGAGAAGGATGGTACGAGCAGTACTTC
TRBV7-2	-	-	TRBJ1-2	CASRGGTDYGYTF	TGTGCCAGCCGGGGGGGGACGGACTATGGCTACACCTTC
TRBV9	-	-	TRBJ2-3	CASSVGIGTPSTDTQYF	TGTGCCAGCAGCGTAGGAATCGGGACACCTAGCACAGATACGCAGTATTTT
TRBV5-6	-	TRBD1	TRBJ2-3	CASSLGGTGRNTQYF	TGTGCCAGCAGCTTGGGCGGGACAGGGAGGAATACGCAGTATTTT
TRBV6-2/TRBV6-3	-	-	TRBJ1-2	CASSWEGSYGYTF	TGTGCCAGCAGTTGGGAGGGTTCCTATGGCTACACCTTC
TRBV11-3	-	-	TRBJ2-1	CASSLDSNFGGPRGHEQFF	TGTGCCAGCAGCTTAGACTCGAATTTCGGAGGGCCAAGAGGACATGAGCAGTTCTTC
TRBV7-9	-	-	TRBJ2-7	CASSPRDYEQYF	TGTGCCAGCAGCCCAAGGGACTACGAGCAGTACTTC
TRBV6-5	-	-	TRBJ1-2	CASRLRDTYGYTF	TGTGCCAGCAGGCTCCGGGACACATATGGCTACACCTTC
TRBV28	-	TRBD2	TRBJ2-1	CASSLLASGSGDEQFF	TGTGCCAGCAGTTTATTGGCTAGCGGGAGTGGAGATGAGCAGTTCTTC
TRBV28	-	TRBD1	TRBJ1-1	CASHRGQWDTEAFF	TGTGCCAGTCACAGGGGGCAATGGGACACTGAAGCTTTCTTT
TRBV12-3/TRBV12-4	-	-	TRBJ1-1	CASSPQGAEAFF	TGTGCCAGCAGCCCTCAAGGCGCTGAAGCTTTCTTT
TRBV28	-	-	TRBJ2-5	CASTRRETQYF	TGTGCCAGCACCCGGCGGGAGACCCAGTACTTC
TRBV6-2/TRBV6-3	-	-	TRBJ1-2	CASSYGGPRGGYTF	TGTGCCAGCAGTTACGGGGGCCCCCGCGGTGGCTACACCTTC
TRBV24-1	once	TRBD1	TRBJ2-3	CATSETLTGYETDTQYF	TGTGCCACCAGTGAAACCCTGACAGGGTATGAGACAGATACGCAGTATTTT
TRBV5-4	-	TRBD2	TRBJ2-3	CASSLKGLAGADTQYF	TGTGCCAGCAGCTTGAAAGGACTAGCGGGGGCAGATACGCAGTATTTT
TRBV29-1	-	TRBD1	TRBJ2-1	CSGVGTGNNEQFF	TGCAGCGGGGTGGGGACAGGGAACAATGAGCAGTTCTTC
TRBV30	-	-	TRBJ1-6	CAWSVTGNSPLHF	TGTGCCTGGAGTGTAACCGGGAATTCACCCCTCCACTTT
TRBV9	-	-	TRBJ2-2	CASSLLANTGELFF	TGTGCCAGCAGCCTCCTTGCGAACACCGGGGAGCTGTTTTTT
TRBV10-2	once	TRBD1	TRBJ1-4	CASSEMGQGERKLFF	TGCGCCAGCAGTGAGATGGGACAGGGGGAGAGAAAACTGTTTTTT
TRBV11-3	-	-	TRBJ1-2	CASSSGGPVYGYTF	TGTGCCAGCAGCTCTGGGGGACCGGTCTATGGCTACACCTTC
TRBV4-2	-	-	TRBJ1-1	CASSQEPGAGNTEAFF	TGTGCCAGCAGCCAAGAACCAGGGGCGGGGAACACTGAAGCTTTCTTT
TRBV5-1	-	-	TRBJ2-1	CASSYSYNEQFF	TGCGCCAGCAGCTACTCCTACAATGAGCAGTTCTTC
TRBV5-1	-	TRBD1	TRBJ2-7	CASTTTGGGGIYEQYF	TGCGCCAGCACCACTACAGGGGGCGGGGGTATCTACGAGCAGTACTTC
TRBV7-9	-	TRBD1	TRBJ1-1	CASSPRTGANRGTEAFF	TGTGCCAGCAGCCCCCGGACAGGGGCCAACCGAGGTACTGAAGCTTTCTTT
TRBV19	once	-	TRBJ2-7	CASSIRGLDDYEQYF	TGTGCCAGTAGTATCAGGGGTTTGGATGACTACGAGCAGTACTTC
TRBV30	few	-	TRBJ1-1	CAWSRPGDTEAFF	TGTGCCTGGAGTCGACCGGGGGACACTGAAGCTTTCTTT
TRBV19	-	-	TRBJ2-4	CASSIIRTLAKNIQYF	TGTGCCAGTAGTATCATCAGGACTCTAGCCAAAAACATTCAGTACTTC
TRBV19	-	-	TRBJ1-1	CASKTGAFSDTEAFF	TGTGCCAGTAAGACCGGGGCTTTTTCGGACACTGAAGCTTTCTTT
TRBV19	-	TRBD1	TRBJ1-1	CASSRGQSRTEAFF	TGTGCCAGTAGCAGGGGACAGAGTCGCACTGAAGCTTTCTTT
TRBV27	-	TRBD2	TRBJ2-1	CASSLFGGRASYNEQFF	TGTGCCAGCAGTTTATTCGGCGGGAGGGCCTCCTACAATGAGCAGTTCTTC
TRBV10-1	-	-	TRBJ1-2	CASSGNCPRYLYGYTF	TGCGCCAGCAGTGGAAACTGCCCCAGATACCTCTATGGCTACACCTTC
TRBV10-3	-	-	TRBJ1-1	CAVHSGTEAFF	TGTGCCGTACACAGCGGAACTGAAGCTTTCTTT
TRBV28	few	TRBD2	TRBJ2-5	CASSLWASGEETQYF	TGTGCCAGCAGTTTATGGGCTAGCGGAGAAGAGACCCAGTACTTC
TRBV30	-	-	TRBJ2-1	CAGGRAPNEQFF	TGTGCCGGCGGCCGCGCCCCCAATGAGCAGTTCTTC
TRBV28	-	-	TRBJ1-2	CASSIDGNYGYTF	TGTGCCAGCAGTATCGACGGGAACTATGGCTACACCTTC
TRBV6-4	-	TRBD2	TRBJ2-1	CASSPRGGTYNEQFF	TGTGCCAGCAGTCCGCGCGGGGGTACCTACAATGAGCAGTTCTTC
TRBV27	once	-	TRBJ1-1	CAAQTNTEAFF	TGTGCCGCCCAGACGAACACTGAAGCTTTCTTT
TRBV15	-	-	TRBJ1-2	CATSNPGQLYGYTF	TGTGCCACCAGCAACCCCGGACAGCTCTATGGCTACACCTTC
TRBV7-9	-	-	TRBJ2-1	CASSLDRNEQFF	TGTGCCAGCAGCTTAGACAGAAATGAGCAGTTCTTC
TRBV29-1	few	-	TRBJ2-7	CSVGRNPDDEQYF	TGCAGCGTTGGGAGGAACCCTGACGACGAGCAGTACTTC
TRBV15	-	TRBD1	TRBJ1-6	CATSSYRGQESPLHF	TGTGCCACCAGCTCCTACCGGGGACAGGAATCACCCCTCCACTTT
TRBV30	-	-	TRBJ1-2	CAWSPLERDYGYTF	TGTGCCTGGAGTCCTCTGGAGCGCGACTATGGCTACACCTTC
TRBV19	-	-	TRBJ2-1	CASSIGPPGDEQFF	TGTGCCAGTAGTATAGGTCCCCCGGGGGATGAGCAGTTCTTC
TRBV25-1	-	-	TRBJ1-2	CASSETGSNYGYTF	TGTGCCAGCAGTGAAACAGGGAGTAACTATGGCTACACCTTC
TRBV28	-	TRBD2	TRBJ2-7	CASSTPSGLEQYF	TGTGCCAGCTCCACCCCTAGCGGCCTCGAGCAGTACTTC
TRBV5-1	-	-	TRBJ2-7	CASSPSSRYEQYF	TGCGCCAGCAGCCCTTCTAGCCGCTACGAGCAGTACTTC
TRBV12-3/TRBV12-4	-	-	TRBJ1-2	CASSPELNGYTF	TGTGCCAGCAGTCCCGAACTAAATGGCTACACCTTC
TRBV6-5	once	-	TRBJ1-3	CASSHTTGAGNTIYF	TGTGCCAGCAGCCACACGACGGGGGCTGGAAACACCATATATTTT
TRBV18	-	-	TRBJ2-7	CASSGADTQGEQYF	TGTGCCAGCTCGGGTGCGGACACCCAAGGCGAGCAGTACTTC
TRBV16	-	-	TRBJ1-6	CASSPVLTNSPLHF	TGTGCCAGCAGCCCCGTTCTTACAAATTCACCCCTCCACTTT
TRBV6-2/TRBV6-3	-	-	TRBJ1-2	CASSYPRTAPYGYTF	TGTGCCAGCAGTTACCCTAGGACGGCCCCCTATGGCTACACCTTC